This TCR beta chain came from a study of blood T cell repertoires in COVID-19. Study-level information: Samples came from the United States, Italy and Spain, spanning acute and convalescent COVID-19. Sample material is recorded as cDNA or gDNA derived from T cells, B-cell-depleted T cells, or PBMCs.

In the authors' methods: Amplification from reference gene primers served as the basis for estimated nucleated cell counts. Here immunoSEQ multiplex PCR was the method, and the copy in TCRdb shows in-frame clones only, minus some. The V and J calls and the clone size are those of that table, but D and trimming were determined from the DNA. The sample carries fewer than 450,000 clones, around nine tenths recorded once. Germline V gene lookup returns CDR1 MNHNY and CDR2 SVGAGI (reference sequence). CDR3 length: 16 amino acids. The J segment lost 4 bases and the V segment lost 6 bases, leaving 5 bases of the junction unmatched. Recruited during active infection, patients (from Seattle) were subsequently followed longitudinally.

Sequenced material: peripheral blood. This sequence was found in a woman between 70 and 85 years old with COVID-19, enrolled during active disease. The chain joins TRBV6-6 to TRBJ2-3; 15 bases are a match to TRBD2. CDR3 residues: CASSPGLAGGSDTQYF. CDR3 bases: TGTGCCAGCAGCCCCGGACTAGCGGGGGGGTCAGATACGCAGTATTTT.